One sample yielded the 29 T cell receptor beta chains listed below, sequenced in a study of T cells expressing NK-cell markers. TCRdb reprocessed the 5' RACE reads, keeping one entry per CDR3 protein, no DNA. Its table records approximately 460,000 distinct CDR3 sequences. Material for sequencing was blood T cells: a sorted CD56 or NKG2C T cell subset, CD4+ or CD8+ T cells, or bulk PBMC T cells (not recorded which). Receptors originate from a woman aged 18-70 years in good health.

The chain employs TRBV11-2 and TRBJ1-1; the TCRdb call, TRBD1, lacks DNA for checking. This CDR3 spans 14 amino acids. Germline V gives CDR1 SGHAT, CDR2 FQNNGV. CDR3 amino acids: CASTPGWGNTEAFF.

V gene TRBV27 combines with J gene TRBJ1-2; TCRdb's D gene call, TRBD1, goes unchecked for lack of DNA. Germline CDR1 and CDR2: MNHEY and SMNVEV (reference sequence). The CDR3 is 13 residues long. The CDR3 loop is CASSLAGFYGYTF.

The rearrangement joins TRBV12-3 or TRBV12-4 to TRBJ2-3. The CDR3 covers 13 residues. The CDR3 loop is CASSFGAADTQYF.

CDR3 residues: CASTPLLLSSGANVLTF. The J gene is TRBJ2-6, the V gene TRBV18. Germline CDR1 is KGHSH and CDR2 is LQKENI. The CDR3 is 17 residues long. The full variable domain, its missing parts supplied by reference TRBV18 and TRBJ2-6, is NAGVMQNPRHLVRRRGQEARLRCSPMKGHSHVYWYRQLPEEGLKFMVYLQKENIIDESGMPKERFSAEFPKEGPSILRIQQVVRGDSAAYFCASTPLLLSSGANVLTFGAGSRLTVL.

The chain links TRBV28 to TRBJ2-1; TCRdb's D gene call, TRBD1, goes unchecked for lack of DNA. Germline V CDR1 and CDR2: MDHEN, SYDVKM. The CDR3 is made up of 14 amino acids. CDR3 sequence reads: CASSEPGQGTEQFF.

The V gene is TRBV5-1, the J gene TRBJ2-2. This CDR3 has 14 amino acids. Germline V gene data show CDR1 as SGHRS and CDR2 as YFSETQ. CDR3 protein: CASSLGKNTGELFF.

The gene calls are TRBV5-1 and TRBJ2-3; TCRdb proposes TRBD2, but this gene call is untestable without DNA. The CDR3 is 15 amino acids. Germline CDR1 reads SGHRS; CDR2 reads YFSETQ. CDR3 loop: CASTPLAGAMDTQYF.

The J gene is TRBJ1-1, the V gene TRBV29-1; with no DNA, the TCRdb D assignment of TRBD1 cannot be verified. The CDR3 is 13 residues long. Germline V gives CDR1 SQVTM, CDR2 ANQGSEA. The CDR3 loop is CSVSGHLNTEAFF.

The rearrangement joins TRBV11-1 to TRBJ2-3; TCRdb's assignment of TRBD2 cannot be checked, as there is no DNA. Germline CDR1 SGHAT, CDR2 FQDESV (reference sequence). This CDR3 is built from 16 residues. CDR3 sequence reads: CASSQRGTSGADTQYF.

The chain carries TRBV7-9 and TRBJ2-2. The length of the CDR3 is 14 residues. CDR1 and CDR2 (germline): SEHNR, FQNEAQ (reference sequence). This chain's CDR3 is CASSPFPNTGELFF. The whole variable domain, filled in from reference TRBV7-9 and TRBJ2-2, reads DTGVSQNPRHKITKRGQNVTFRCDPISEHNRLYWYRQTLGQGPEFLTYFQNEAQLEKSRLLSDRFSAERPKGSFSTLEIQRTEQGDSAMYLCASSPFPNTGELFFGEGSRLTVL.

This chain uses TRBV12-3 or TRBV12-4 with TRBJ2-1. The CDR3 extends over 11 amino acids. The CDR3 sequence: CASTDGNEQFF.

The V call is TRBV5-4, the J call TRBJ2-3; TCRdb outputs TRBD2, but without DNA this stays unchecked. This CDR3 region has 16 residues. Germline CDR1 and CDR2: SGHNT and YYREEE (reference sequence). CDR3: CASSLGSSGIPDTQYF.

The J gene is TRBJ2-3, the V gene TRBV7-2. Germline V gene sequence: CDR1 SGHTA, CDR2 FQGNSA. CDR3 length: 14 amino acids. CDR3 region: CASSTATSTDTQYF.

The chain links TRBV12-3 or TRBV12-4 to TRBJ1-1; TCRdb's D call of TRBD1 is untestable without DNA. The CDR3 runs 15 residues. The CDR3 loop is CASSFGDRGNTEAFF.

V is TRBV28 and J is TRBJ2-3; TCRdb gives TRBD1 as the D gene, but with no DNA this cannot be confirmed. The CDR3 consists of 12 residues. Germline CDR1 MDHEN, CDR2 SYDVKM. This CDR3 is CASTWGVDTQYF. The variable domain in full, with the rest retrieved from reference TRBV28 and TRBJ2-3, is DVKVTQSSRYLVKRTGEKVFLECVQDMDHENMFWYRQDPGLGLRLIYFSYDVKMKEKGDIPEGYSVSREKKERFSLILESASTNQTSMYLCASTWGVDTQYFGPGTRLTVL.

The chain joins TRBV3-1 to TRBJ2-7; lacking DNA, the TRBD1 call made by TCRdb goes unchecked. Per the germline V gene, CDR1 is LGHDT and CDR2 is YNNKEL (reference sequence). The CDR3 has 14 residues. The CDR3 region is CASSQGQGDPEQYF.

The chain couples TRBV7-2 to TRBJ2-5; checking the TCRdb D call of TRBD1 is not possible without DNA. Germline values: CDR1 SGHTA, CDR2 FQGNSA. CDR3 length equals 13 residues. CDR3 region: CASSFWGPETQYF. The full variable domain, completed using reference TRBV7-2 and TRBJ2-5, is GAGVSQSPSNKVTEKGKDVELRCDPISGHTALYWYRQSLGQGLEFLIYFQGNSAPDKSGLPSDRFSAERTGGSVSTLTIQRTQQEDSAVYLCASSFWGPETQYFGPGTRLLVL.

V is TRBV9 and J is TRBJ2-1; no DNA is available, so the TRBD1 call from TCRdb remains unchecked. This CDR3 has 16 residues. Germline V gene sequence: CDR1 SGDLS, CDR2 YYNGEE. The CDR3 region is CASSVTGQGGLNEQFF.

This chain links TRBV5-1 with TRBJ2-1; TCRdb outputs TRBD2, but without DNA this stays unchecked. Germline V CDR1 and CDR2: SGHRS, YFSETQ. This CDR3 is 15 amino acids long. This chain's CDR3 is CASSLEGLANNEQFF.

The rearrangement joins TRBV18 to TRBJ2-1; as DNA is missing, the TRBD2 call by TCRdb cannot be tested. The CDR3 runs to 14 residues. CDR1 is KGHSH, CDR2 LQKENI, per germline. The CDR3 here is CASSPMTSGDEQFF. The full variable domain, in which reference TRBV18 and TRBJ2-1 provide the parts outside the CDR3, is NAGVMQNPRHLVRRRGQEARLRCSPMKGHSHVYWYRQLPEEGLKFMVYLQKENIIDESGMPKERFSAEFPKEGPSILRIQQVVRGDSAAYFCASSPMTSGDEQFFGPGTRLTVL.

The V and J genes are TRBV20-1 and TRBJ2-7. Germline CDR1 and CDR2: DFQATT and SNEGSKA (reference sequence). The CDR3 is made up of 12 amino acids. Here the CDR3 reads CSANERFSEQYF.

This sequence joins TRBV9 and TRBJ2-3; TCRdb lists TRBD2, though no DNA is available to test this call. The CDR3 runs 15 residues. Germline V gene sequence: CDR1 SGDLS, CDR2 YYNGEE. The CDR3: CASSVVAGSADTQYF.

The chain uses TRBV2 and TRBJ2-4. CDR1 SNHLY and CDR2 FYNNEI come from the germline V gene. There are 12 residues in the CDR3. The CDR3 spells CASSEGSNIQYF.

This chain links TRBV20-1 with TRBJ2-3; TCRdb proposes TRBD2, but this gene call is untestable without DNA. This CDR3 spans 15 amino acids. CDR1 DFQATT and CDR2 SNEGSKA come from the germline V gene (reference sequence). The CDR3 region is CSARVGLARADTQYF.

The gene calls are TRBV13 and TRBJ2-1; the TCRdb call, TRBD2, lacks DNA for checking. Germline V gene lookup returns CDR1 PRHDT and CDR2 FYEKMQ (reference sequence). CDR3 length: 14 amino acids. CDR3 amino acids: CASSDLTTLNEQFF. Together with reference TRBV13 and TRBJ2-1, the CDR3 gives the full variable domain: AAGVIQSPRHLIKEKRETATLKCYPIPRHDTVYWYQQGPGQDPQFLISFYEKMQSDKGSIPDRFSAQQFSDYHSELNMSSLELGDSALYFCASSDLTTLNEQFFGPGTRLTVL.

This rearrangement joins TRBV20-1 to TRBJ1-5; TCRdb returns TRBD1, unconfirmable since there is no DNA. The germline V gene has CDR1 DFQATT and CDR2 SNEGSKA (reference sequence). The CDR3 has 14 amino acids. CDR3 in amino acids: CSARGEFSNQPQHF.

The CDR3 spells CASSYVGGLKNEQFF. This chain uses TRBV6-5 with TRBJ2-1; the D call from TCRdb, TRBD2, cannot be confirmed without DNA. CDR1 MNHEY and CDR2 SVGAGI come from the germline V gene. The CDR3 extends over 15 amino acids.

The CDR3 reads CASSGRTSGGPFLGTQYF. The rearrangement links TRBV11-2 to TRBJ2-5; with no DNA, the TCRdb D assignment of TRBD2 cannot be verified. CDR1 and CDR2 (germline): SGHAT, FQNNGV. The CDR3 has 18 residues.

V usage is TRBV6-2 or TRBV6-3 and J usage is TRBJ2-3; without DNA, the TCRdb call of TRBD2 cannot be checked. The CDR3 totals 12 residues. Per the germline V gene, CDR1 is MNHEY and CDR2 is SVGEGT. CDR3 sequence reads: CASSLGGNTQYF.